This T cell receptor beta chain is drawn from a study of blood T cells in healthy people across ages (dated by TCRdb to between 2015 and 2017). About the investigation overall: In model experiments, roughly one uniquely barcoded TCR beta cDNA molecule per two T cells was captured by template switching. Using deep sequencing normalized with unique cDNA molecular identifiers, the study measured how TCR beta repertoire diversity changes with age. Donors were grouped into four age groups: young (average approximately 15 years), middle-aged (39), aged (around 62) and long-lived (82). To avoid experimental bias, donors of different ages were distributed randomly across sequencing lanes. Using the same blood draw, the study looked at two additional independent replicas of 1 million unique cDNA reads for two donors, one aged 18 to 29 and the other aged 80 or older.

This clonotype was found many times. Its antigen is still unknown. No base-level quality is on record; no much larger clone is a single base apart. Systemically healthy Caucasian individuals from Russia, 35 to 50 in total and aged about 6 to 95 years, were included as donors. Each donor gave 9 to 10 milliliters of peripheral blood, collected into EDTA-treated Vacutainer tubes. PBMCs were isolated by Ficoll-Paque density-gradient centrifugation, with at least 7 million obtained per sample. Trizol reagent was used to extract total RNA from PBMCs, with at least 6 micrograms per sample. For every donor, flow cytometry on a PBMC aliquot measured the percentage of naive CD45RAhigh/CD27high T cells. What the study reported, not specific to this receptor: Compared with the aged group, more naive CD4+ T cells, fewer expanded clones and increased TCR diversity were shown by the long-lived group, suggesting age selection. As age increased, observed TCR beta diversity per million T cells dropped in a roughly linear way, and a significant reduction was already evident by age roughly 40. Estimates of total diversity from one million sequenced T cells were regarded as lower bounds and underestimates. There was a strong correlation between observed TCR beta diversity and the percentage of naive T cells measured by flow cytometry. Because profiling used bulk unsorted PBMCs, naive and antigen-experienced compartments could not be compared conclusively. Donor CMV infection status was unknown, potentially confounding age-related changes in expanded clonotypes.

Library construction relied on 5' RACE. TCRdb lists the instrument as Illumina HiSeq 2500. A second PCR of roughly 6 to 11 cycles was run with a J-beta primer mix and a sample-barcoded 5' primer. Each TCR beta cDNA molecule received a unique molecular identifier from a template-switch 5' adaptor carrying 12 random nucleotides. At least 2.5 million CDR3-containing paired-end reads were obtained from each sample. First-strand cDNA was synthesized from all RNA with the Mint cDNA synthesis kit, primed by a TRBC-specific oligonucleotide. After uracil-DNA glycosylase treatment, a first 18-cycle PCR used universal primers M1SS and BC2_uni_R on all cDNA. On the study's bioinformatics: For normalization, 1 million high-quality reads, each with a distinct molecular identifier, were randomly selected from each sample. Instead of being binned into consensus sequences, reads that shared molecular identifiers were thrown out. CDR3 identification, clonotype clustering and error correction used MiTCR with a Q25 quality threshold and the strictest error-elimination algorithm. A nonparametric unseen species model with Euler transformation was used to estimate lower-bound total TCR beta diversity. In TCRdb, the public reads were trimmed at Q25 with fastp and aligned with MiXCR, with productive beta chains retained. Rows are unified per CDR3 protein, each entry keeping the most common DNA and genes. What appears here as the V and J calls and clone size reflects TCRdb's work, not the paper's. In this sample the table shows about 1.8 million distinct CDR3 sequences, 40% to 55% of which occur a single time. The ten most abundant clones make up approximately 2.1% of the sample.

In the germline V gene (reference sequence), CDR1 corresponds to LNHNV and CDR2 to YYDKDF. The CDR3 has 13 amino acids, counting the end cysteine and phenylalanine. Left in the record is the CDR3 DNA by itself, 39 bases read in frame from the first base. V is pared back by 1 base and J by 5 bases, with 8 bases lying between the germline termini. The source is a woman aged 40-49 years in good health. The specimen was blood. The chain was built from TRBV15 and TRBJ1-1; TRBD1 is possibly the D segment (5 matching bases). The DNA sequence reads TGTGCCACCAGCAGAGTTGGGGGTACTGAAGCTTTCTTT. It specifies CATSRVGGTEAFF.